This T cell receptor beta chain is drawn from a study of T cells in localized non-small cell lung cancer. Points from the study as a whole: Adjacent lung tissue had a median roughly 62 of the top 100 clones found in the tumor. The highest T cell clonality was in uninvolved adjacent lung, above tumor. In the blood, greater T cell density corresponded to longer overall survival. Because researchers sequenced only one region of the tumor, heterogeneity is still possible.

V shed 2 bases and J shed 14 bases, with 16 bases lying between them. The CDR3 loop spans 13 amino acids. Germline loops: CDR1 MNHEY, CDR2 SMNVEV (reference sequence). TCRdb's copy holds only in-frame clones and misses some; the assay was immunoSEQ multiplex PCR. The sample contains about 21,000 clones, around 85% of which appear only once. A note on this clone: As yet, its antigen is unknown.

Material: PBMCs, obtained before any cancer treatment. This clonotype was sampled from a woman aged 35-75 years with stage II squamous cell lung carcinoma. The chain joins TRBV27 to TRBJ2-1; D might be TRBD2 (6 bases). The DNA of the CDR3 is TGTGCCAGCAGTTTAGCGGCGGGGCGGCTTGAGTTCTTC. Translating it yields CASSLAAGRLEFF.